The present T cell receptor (beta chain) was sequenced within a study of beta chain features in type 1 diabetes. Overall study context: Healthy donors, compared against patients, showed similar age, gender and cell yields. The study's findings and limits: The naive, central memory and Treg TCRB repertoires looked more alike in patients than they did in healthy donors. Cells with high TCR expression could be over-represented by cDNA sequencing. A moderate, significant TCRB CDR3 shortening appeared in type 1 diabetes across four CD4+ subsets.

The entirety of the isolated RNA underwent reverse transcription, so expressed TCRB transcripts were sequenced. Sequencing used immunoSEQ multiplex PCR; TCRdb keeps in-frame clones, though not all of them. The table lists about 350,000 clones, 20% of them singletons. Trimming took 1 base from V and 5 from J, leaving 6 bases between them. CDR1 is SGHTA, CDR2 FQGNSA, per germline. The CDR3 runs to 13 residues. A word on this clone: The antigen is unknown.

The sequencing input was naive CD4+ T cells from blood. This TCR was sampled from a woman aged 18-35 years in good health. The V and J genes are TRBV7-2 and TRBJ2-1; no clear D gene. CDR3 bases: TGTGCCAGCAGCTTAGGGGCCAACAATGAGCAGTTCTTC. Amino acids: CASSLGANNEQFF.